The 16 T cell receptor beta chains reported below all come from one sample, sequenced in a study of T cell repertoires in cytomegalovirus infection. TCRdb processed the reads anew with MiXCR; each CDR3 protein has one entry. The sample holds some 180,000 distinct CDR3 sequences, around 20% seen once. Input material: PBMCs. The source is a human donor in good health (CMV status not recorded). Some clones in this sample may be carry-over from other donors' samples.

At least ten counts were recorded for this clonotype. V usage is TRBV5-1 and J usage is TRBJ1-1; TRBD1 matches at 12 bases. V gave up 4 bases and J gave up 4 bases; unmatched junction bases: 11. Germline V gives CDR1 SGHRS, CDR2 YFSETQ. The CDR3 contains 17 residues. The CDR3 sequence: CASSKGGTGGLGTEAFF. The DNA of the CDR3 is TGCGCCAGCAGCAAGGGGGGGACAGGGGGCTTGGGCACTGAAGCTTTCTTT.

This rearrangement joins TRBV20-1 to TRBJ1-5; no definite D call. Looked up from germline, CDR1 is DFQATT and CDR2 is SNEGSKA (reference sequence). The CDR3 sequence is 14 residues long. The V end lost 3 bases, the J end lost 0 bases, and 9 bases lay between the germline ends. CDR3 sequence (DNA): TGCAGTGCTAGTTCTGGCAGTAGCAATCAGCCCCAGCATTTT. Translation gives CSASSGSSNQPQHF.

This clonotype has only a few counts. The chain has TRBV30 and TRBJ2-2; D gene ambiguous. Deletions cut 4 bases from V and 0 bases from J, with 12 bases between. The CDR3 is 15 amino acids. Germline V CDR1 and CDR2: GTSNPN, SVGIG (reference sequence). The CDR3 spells CAWTYGRANTGELFF. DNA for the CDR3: TGTGCCTGGACTTACGGCAGAGCGAACACCGGGGAGCTGTTTTTT.

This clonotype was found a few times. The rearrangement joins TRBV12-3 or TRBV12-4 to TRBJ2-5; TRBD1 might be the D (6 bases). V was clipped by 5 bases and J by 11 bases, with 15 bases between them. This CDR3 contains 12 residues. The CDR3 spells CASSHGQSKQYF. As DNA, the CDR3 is TGTGCCAGCAGTCATGGACAGTCCAAGCAGTACTTC.

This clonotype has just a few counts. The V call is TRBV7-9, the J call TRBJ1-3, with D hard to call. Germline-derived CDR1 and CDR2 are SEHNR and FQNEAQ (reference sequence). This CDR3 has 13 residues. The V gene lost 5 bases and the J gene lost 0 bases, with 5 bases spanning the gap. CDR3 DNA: TGTGCCAGCAGCCCGCCCTCTGGAAACACCATATATTTT. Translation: CASSPPSGNTIYF.

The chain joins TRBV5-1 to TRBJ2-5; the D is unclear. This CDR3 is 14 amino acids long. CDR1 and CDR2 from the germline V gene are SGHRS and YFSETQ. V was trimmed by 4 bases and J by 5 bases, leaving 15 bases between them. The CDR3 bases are TGCGCCAGCAGCCCTCAGGCTTCGTGGGAGACCCAGTACTTC. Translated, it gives CASSPQASWETQYF.

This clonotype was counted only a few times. This chain's CDR3 is CASSSPGTTPFF. The CDR3 region has the DNA TGTGCCAGCAGCTCCCCCGGGACTACGCCGTTCTTC. The chain carries TRBV5-4 and TRBJ2-1, with 7 bases identical to TRBD2. The CDR3 is 12 residues long. The germline V gene encodes CDR1 SGHNT and CDR2 YYREEE (reference sequence). Germline trimming cut 3 bases from V and 15 bases from J; bases unmatched to any gene: 9.

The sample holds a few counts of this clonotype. CDR3 bases: TGCAGCGTTTCGAGAGGCTCTGGAAACACCATATATTTT. Its protein product is CSVSRGSGNTIYF. This chain links TRBV29-1 with TRBJ1-3; D gene uncertain. The length of the CDR3 is 13 residues. Germline lookup yields CDR1 SQVTM and CDR2 ANQGSEA. With 5 bases removed from V and 0 bases from J, the gap between germline ends came to 8 bases.

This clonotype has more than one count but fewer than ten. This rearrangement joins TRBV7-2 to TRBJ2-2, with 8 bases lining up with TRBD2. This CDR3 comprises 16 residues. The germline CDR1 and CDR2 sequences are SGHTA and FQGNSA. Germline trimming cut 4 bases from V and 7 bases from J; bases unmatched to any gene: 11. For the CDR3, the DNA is TGTGCCAGCAGCTCCGGGGTAGCGGGAAGGAACGGGGAGCTGTTTTTT. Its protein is CASSSGVAGRNGELFF.

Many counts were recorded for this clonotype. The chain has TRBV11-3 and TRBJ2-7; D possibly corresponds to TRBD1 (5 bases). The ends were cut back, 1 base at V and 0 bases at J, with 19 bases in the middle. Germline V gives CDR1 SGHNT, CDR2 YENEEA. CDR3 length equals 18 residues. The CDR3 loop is CASSLGRTGLLSSYEQYF. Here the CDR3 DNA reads TGTGCCAGCAGCTTAGGCCGAACAGGCTTATTGAGCTCCTACGAGCAGTACTTC.

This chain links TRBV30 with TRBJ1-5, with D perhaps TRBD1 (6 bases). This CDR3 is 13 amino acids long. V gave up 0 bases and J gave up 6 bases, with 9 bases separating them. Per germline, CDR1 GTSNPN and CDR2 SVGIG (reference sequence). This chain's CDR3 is CAWSVRGGQPQHF. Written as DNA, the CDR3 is TGTGCCTGGAGTGTACGAGGGGGTCAGCCCCAGCATTTT.

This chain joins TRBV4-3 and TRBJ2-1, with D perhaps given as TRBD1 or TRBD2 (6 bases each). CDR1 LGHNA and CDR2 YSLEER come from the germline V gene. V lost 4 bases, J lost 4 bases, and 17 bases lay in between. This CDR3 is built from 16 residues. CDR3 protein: CASSLRLQGGYNEQFF. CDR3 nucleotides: TGCGCCAGCAGCCTCCGACTCCAAGGGGGGTACAATGAGCAGTTCTTC.

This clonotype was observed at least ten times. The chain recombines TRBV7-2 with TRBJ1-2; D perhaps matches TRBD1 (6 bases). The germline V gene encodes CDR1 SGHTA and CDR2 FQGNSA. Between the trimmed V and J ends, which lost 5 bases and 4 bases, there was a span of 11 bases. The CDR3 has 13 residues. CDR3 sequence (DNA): TGTGCCAGCAGCCCCCAAGGGGGCTATGGCTACACCTTC. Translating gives CASSPQGGYGYTF.

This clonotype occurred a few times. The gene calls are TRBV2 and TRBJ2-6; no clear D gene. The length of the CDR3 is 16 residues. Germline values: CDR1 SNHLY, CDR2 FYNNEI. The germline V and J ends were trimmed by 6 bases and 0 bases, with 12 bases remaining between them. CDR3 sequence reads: CASSKSPSSGANVLTF. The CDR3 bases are TGTGCCAGCAGCAAGTCCCCAAGCTCTGGGGCCAACGTCCTGACTTTC.

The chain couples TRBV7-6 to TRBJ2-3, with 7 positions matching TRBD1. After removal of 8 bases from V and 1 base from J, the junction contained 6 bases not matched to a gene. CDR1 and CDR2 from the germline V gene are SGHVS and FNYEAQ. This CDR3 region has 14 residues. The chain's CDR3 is CASGTANGTDTQYF. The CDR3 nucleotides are TGTGCCAGCGGGACAGCGAATGGCACAGATACGCAGTATTTT.

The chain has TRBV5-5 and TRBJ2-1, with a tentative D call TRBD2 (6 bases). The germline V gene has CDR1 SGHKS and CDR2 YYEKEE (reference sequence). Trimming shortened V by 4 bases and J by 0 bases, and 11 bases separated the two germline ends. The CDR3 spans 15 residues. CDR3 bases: TGTGCCAGCAGCGTCGGACTATTCTCCTACAATGAGCAGTTCTTC. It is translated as CASSVGLFSYNEQFF.